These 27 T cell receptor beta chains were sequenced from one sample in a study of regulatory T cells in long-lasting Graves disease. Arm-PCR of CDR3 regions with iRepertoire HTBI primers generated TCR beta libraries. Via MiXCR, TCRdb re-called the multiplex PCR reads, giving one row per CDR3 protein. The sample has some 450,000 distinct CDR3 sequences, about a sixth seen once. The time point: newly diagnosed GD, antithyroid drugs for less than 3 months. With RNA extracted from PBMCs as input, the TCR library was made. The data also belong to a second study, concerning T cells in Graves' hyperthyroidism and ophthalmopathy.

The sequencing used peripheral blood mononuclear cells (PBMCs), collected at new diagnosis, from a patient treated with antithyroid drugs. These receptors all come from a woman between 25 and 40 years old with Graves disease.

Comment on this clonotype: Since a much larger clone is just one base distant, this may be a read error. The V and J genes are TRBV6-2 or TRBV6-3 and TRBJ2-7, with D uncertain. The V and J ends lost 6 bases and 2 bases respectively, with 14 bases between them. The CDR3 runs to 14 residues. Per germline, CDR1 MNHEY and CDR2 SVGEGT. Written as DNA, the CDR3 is TGTGCCAGCAGCCGGACCATGGCCGCCTACGAGCAGTACTTC. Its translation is CASSRTMAAYEQYF.

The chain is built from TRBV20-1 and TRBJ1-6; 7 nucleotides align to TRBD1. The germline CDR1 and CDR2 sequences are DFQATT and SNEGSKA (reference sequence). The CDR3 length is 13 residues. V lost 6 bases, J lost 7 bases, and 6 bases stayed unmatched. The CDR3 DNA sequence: TGCAGTGCGCCTAGGGACAGAAATTCACCCCTCCACTTT. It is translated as CSAPRDRNSPLHF.

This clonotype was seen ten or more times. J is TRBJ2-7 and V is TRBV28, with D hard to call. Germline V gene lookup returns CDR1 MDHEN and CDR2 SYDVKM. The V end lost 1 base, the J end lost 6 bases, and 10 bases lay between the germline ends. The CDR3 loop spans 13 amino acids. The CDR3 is CASSLLGRVEQYF. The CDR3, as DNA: TGTGCCAGCAGTTTATTGGGCCGCGTCGAGCAGTACTTC.

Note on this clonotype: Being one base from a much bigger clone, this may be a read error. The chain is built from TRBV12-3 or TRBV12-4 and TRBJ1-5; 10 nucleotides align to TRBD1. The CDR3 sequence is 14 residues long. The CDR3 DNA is TGTGCCAGCAGTAAGACAGGGGGCAATCAGCCCCAGCGTTTT. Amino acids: CASSKTGGNQPQRF.

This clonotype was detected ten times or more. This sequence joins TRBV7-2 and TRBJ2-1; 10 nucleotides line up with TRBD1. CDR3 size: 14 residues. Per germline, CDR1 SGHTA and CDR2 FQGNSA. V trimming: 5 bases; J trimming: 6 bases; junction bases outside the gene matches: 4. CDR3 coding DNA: TGTGCCAGCAGCATAAGGACAGGGGGCAATGAGCAGTTCTTC. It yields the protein CASSIRTGGNEQFF.

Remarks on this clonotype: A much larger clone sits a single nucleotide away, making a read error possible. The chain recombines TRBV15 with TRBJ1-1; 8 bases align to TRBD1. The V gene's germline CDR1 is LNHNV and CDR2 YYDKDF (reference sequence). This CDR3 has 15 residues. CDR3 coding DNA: TGTGCCACCAGCAGACTTCAGGGGGCGCGGACTGAAACTTTCTTT. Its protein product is CATSRLQGARTETFF.

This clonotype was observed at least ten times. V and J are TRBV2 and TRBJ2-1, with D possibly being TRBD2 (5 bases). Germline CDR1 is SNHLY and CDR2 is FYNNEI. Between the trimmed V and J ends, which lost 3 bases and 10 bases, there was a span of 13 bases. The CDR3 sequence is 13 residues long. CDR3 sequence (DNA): TGTGCCAGCAGTGACGGGCTAGCTTACGAGCAGTTCTTC. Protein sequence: CASSDGLAYEQFF.

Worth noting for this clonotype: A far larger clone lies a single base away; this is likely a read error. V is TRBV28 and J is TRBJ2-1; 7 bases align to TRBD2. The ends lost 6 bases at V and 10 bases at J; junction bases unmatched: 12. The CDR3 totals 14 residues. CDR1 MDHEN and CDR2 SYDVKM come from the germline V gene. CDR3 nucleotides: TGTGCCAGCAGCCAAGCGGGACTGATATACGAGCAGTTCTTC. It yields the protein CASSQAGLIYEQFF.

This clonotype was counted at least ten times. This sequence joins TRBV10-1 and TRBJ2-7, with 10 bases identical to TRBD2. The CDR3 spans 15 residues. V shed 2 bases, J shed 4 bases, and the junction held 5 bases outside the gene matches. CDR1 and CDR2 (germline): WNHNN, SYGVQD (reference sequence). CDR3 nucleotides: TGCGCCAGCAGTGAGGCGACTAGCGGGCTTTACGAGCAGTACTTC. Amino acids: CASSEATSGLYEQYF.

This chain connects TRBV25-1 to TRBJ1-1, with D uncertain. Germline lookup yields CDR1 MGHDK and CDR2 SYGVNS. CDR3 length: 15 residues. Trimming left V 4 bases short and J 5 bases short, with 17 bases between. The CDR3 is CASSVSNTEATEAFF. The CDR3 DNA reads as TGTGCCAGCAGTGTCAGCAACACTGAGGCAACTGAAGCTTTCTTT.

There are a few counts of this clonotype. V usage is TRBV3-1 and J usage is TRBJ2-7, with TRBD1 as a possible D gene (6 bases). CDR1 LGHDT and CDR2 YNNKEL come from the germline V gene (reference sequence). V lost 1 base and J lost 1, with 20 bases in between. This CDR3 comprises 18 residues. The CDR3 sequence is CASSQVMGQGRPSYEQYF. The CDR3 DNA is TGTGCCAGCAGCCAAGTAATGGGGCAGGGGCGGCCTTCCTACGAGCAGTACTTC.

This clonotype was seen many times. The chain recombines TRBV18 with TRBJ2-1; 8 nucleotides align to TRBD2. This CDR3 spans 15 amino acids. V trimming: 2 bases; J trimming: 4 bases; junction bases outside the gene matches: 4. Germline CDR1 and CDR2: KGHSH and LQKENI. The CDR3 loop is CASSPGPSGYNEQFF. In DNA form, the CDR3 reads TGTGCCAGCTCACCAGGTCCTAGCGGGTACAATGAGCAGTTCTTC. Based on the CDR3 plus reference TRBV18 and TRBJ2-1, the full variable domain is NAGVMQNPRHLVRRRGQEARLRCSPMKGHSHVYWYRQLPEEGLKFMVYLQKENIIDESGMPKERFSAEFPKEGPSILRIQQVVRGDSAAYFCASSPGPSGYNEQFFGPGTRLTVL.

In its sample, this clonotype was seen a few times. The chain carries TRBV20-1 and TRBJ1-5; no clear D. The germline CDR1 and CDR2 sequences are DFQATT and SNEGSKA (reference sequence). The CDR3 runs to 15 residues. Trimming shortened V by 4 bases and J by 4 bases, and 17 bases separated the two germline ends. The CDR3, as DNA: TGCAGTGCTACCTATTCCCCCTTCGGGAATCAGCCCCAGCATTTT. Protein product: CSATYSPFGNQPQHF.

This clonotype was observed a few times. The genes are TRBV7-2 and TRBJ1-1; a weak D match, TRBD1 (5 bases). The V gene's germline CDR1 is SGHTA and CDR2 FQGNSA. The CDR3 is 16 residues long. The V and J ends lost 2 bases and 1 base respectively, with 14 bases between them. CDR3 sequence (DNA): TGTGCCAGCAGCTTAAGGGTGGCAGGGTCGAACACTGAAGCTTTCTTT. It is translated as CASSLRVAGSNTEAFF.

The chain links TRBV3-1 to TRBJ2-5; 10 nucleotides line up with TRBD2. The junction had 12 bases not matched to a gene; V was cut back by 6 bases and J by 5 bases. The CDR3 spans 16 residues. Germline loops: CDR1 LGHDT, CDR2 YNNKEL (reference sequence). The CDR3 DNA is TGTGCCAGCAGTCAACGGCTAGCGGGAGTAGTGGAGACCCAGTACTTC. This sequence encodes CASSQRLAGVVETQYF.

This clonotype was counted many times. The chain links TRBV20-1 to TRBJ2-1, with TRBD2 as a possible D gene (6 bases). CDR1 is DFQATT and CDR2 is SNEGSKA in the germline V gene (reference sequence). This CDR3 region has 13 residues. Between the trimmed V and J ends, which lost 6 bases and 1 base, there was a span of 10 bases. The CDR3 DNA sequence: TGCAGTGCCCAAGGGAGGTCCTACAATGAGCAGTTCTTC. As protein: CSAQGRSYNEQFF.

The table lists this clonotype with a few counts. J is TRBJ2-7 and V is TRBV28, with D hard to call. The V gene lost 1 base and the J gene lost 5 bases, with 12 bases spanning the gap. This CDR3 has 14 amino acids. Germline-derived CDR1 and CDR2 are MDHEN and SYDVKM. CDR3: CASSLYMVGDEQYF. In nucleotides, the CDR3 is TGTGCCAGCAGTTTATATATGGTTGGCGACGAGCAGTACTTC.

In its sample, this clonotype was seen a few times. The CDR3 protein is CASSPDRAGGANVLTF. The CDR3, as DNA: TGTGCCAGCAGCCCCGACAGGGCAGGGGGGGCCAACGTCCTGACTTTC. The chain is built from TRBV7-2 and TRBJ2-6; 7 bases are shared with TRBD1. CDR3 size: 16 residues. With 5 bases clipped from V and 4 bases from J, the junction kept 8 bases outside the gene matches. Germline CDR1 SGHTA, CDR2 FQGNSA.

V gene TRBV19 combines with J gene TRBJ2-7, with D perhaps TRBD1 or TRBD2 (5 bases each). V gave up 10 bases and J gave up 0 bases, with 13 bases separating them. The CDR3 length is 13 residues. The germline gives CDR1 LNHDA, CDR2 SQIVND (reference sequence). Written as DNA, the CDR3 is TGTGCCACCAGAGGGGTATCCTCCTACGAGCAGTACTTC. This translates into CATRGVSSYEQYF.

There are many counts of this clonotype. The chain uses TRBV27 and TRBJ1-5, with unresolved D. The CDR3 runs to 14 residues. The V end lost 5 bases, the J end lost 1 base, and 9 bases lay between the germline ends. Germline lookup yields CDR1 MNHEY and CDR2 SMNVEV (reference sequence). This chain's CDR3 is CASSIRFSNQPQHF. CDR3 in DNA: TGTGCCAGCAGTATTAGGTTCAGCAATCAGCCCCAGCATTTT.

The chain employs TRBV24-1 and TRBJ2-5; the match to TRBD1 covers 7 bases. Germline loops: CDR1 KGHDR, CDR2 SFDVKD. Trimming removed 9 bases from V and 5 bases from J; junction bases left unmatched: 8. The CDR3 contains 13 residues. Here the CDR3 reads CATGTEVTETQYF. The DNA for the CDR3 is TGTGCCACCGGGACAGAAGTTACCGAGACCCAGTACTTC.

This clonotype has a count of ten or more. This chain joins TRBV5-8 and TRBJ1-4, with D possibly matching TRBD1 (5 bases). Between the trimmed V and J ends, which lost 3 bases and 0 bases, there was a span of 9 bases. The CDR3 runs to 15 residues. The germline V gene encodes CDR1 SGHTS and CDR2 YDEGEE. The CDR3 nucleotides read TGTGCCAGCAGCTCCTCGGGGGCAACTAATGAAAAACTGTTTTTT. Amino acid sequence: CASSSSGATNEKLFF.

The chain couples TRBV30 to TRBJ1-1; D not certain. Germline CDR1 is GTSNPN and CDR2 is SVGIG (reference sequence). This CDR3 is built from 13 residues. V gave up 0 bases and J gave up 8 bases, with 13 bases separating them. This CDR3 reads CAWSVLWQIEAFF. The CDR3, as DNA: TGTGCCTGGAGTGTACTTTGGCAGATCGAAGCTTTCTTT.

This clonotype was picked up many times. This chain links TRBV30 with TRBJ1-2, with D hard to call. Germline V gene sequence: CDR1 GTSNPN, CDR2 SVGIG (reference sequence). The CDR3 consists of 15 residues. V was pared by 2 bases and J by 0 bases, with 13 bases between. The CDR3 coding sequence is TGTGCCTGGAGTTTAGGGCAGGCCGCTAACTATGGCTACACCTTC. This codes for CAWSLGQAANYGYTF. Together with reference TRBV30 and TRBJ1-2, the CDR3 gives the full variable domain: SQTIHQWPATLVQPVGSPLSLECTVEGTSNPNLYWYRQAAGRGLQLLFYSVGIGQISSEVPQNLSASRPQDRQFILSSKKLLLSDSGFYLCAWSLGQAANYGYTFGSGTRLTVV.

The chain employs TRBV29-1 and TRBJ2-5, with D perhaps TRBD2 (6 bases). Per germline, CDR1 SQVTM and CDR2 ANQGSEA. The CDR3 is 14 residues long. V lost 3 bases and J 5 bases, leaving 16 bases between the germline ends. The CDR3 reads CSVEPLGGMETQYF. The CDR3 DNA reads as TGCAGCGTTGAGCCTTTGGGCGGGATGGAGACCCAGTACTTC.

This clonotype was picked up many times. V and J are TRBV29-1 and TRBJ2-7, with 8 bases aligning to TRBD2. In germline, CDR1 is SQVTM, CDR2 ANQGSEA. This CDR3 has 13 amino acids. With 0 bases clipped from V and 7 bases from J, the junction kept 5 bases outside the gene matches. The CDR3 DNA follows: TGCAGCGTTGAAGAGGTTAGCGGGAATGAGCAGTACTTC. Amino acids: CSVEEVSGNEQYF.

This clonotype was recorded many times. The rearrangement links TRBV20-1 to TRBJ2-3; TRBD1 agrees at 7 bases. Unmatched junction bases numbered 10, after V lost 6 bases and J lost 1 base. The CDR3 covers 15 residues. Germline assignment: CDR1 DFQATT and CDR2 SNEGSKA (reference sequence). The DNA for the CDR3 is TGCAGTGCCCTGATAGACAGGGTGGGCACAGATACGCAGTATTTT. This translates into CSALIDRVGTDTQYF.